This T cell receptor beta chain is from a study of blood T cell repertoires in COVID-19. Study background: Sites in the United States, Italy and Spain provided acute and convalescent COVID-19 samples.

The protocol was immunoSEQ multiplex PCR, while the TCRdb copy is restricted to in-frame clones and leaves out a portion. This sample has about 180,000 clones; 85% to 90% occur once, and the top ten carry less than 25%. The germline V gene has CDR1 SGDLS and CDR2 YYNGEE. This CDR3 region has 16 residues. Trimming took 2 bases from V and 5 from J, leaving 16 bases between them. The chain joins TRBV9 to TRBJ2-2; D might be TRBD1 (5 bases). This TCR came from a man aged 65-85 years with active or convalescent COVID-19. The sample consisted of peripheral blood. CDR3 bases: TGTGCCAGCAGCGTCCCCAACGGCAGGGCGACCGGGGAGCTGTTTTTT. This codes for CASSVPNGRATGELFF.